This T cell receptor (beta chain) was found in a study of CD8 T cells in Susac syndrome. It was with random hexamers that roughly 0.5 to 1 ug RNA was reverse transcribed. From the immunoSEQ multiplex PCR reads, TCRdb called clonotypes with MiXCR, one entry per CDR3 protein. The sample has some 170,000 distinct CDR3 sequences, 85% to 95% seen once. Findings and caveats of the study: The relatively small number of individuals in the TCR sequencing and HLA analysis was acknowledged by the study.

V was pared by 4 bases and J by 6 bases, with 6 bases of the junction left unmatched. The CDR3 has 14 residues. Regarding this clonotype: Its specificity is unknown.

The chain couples TRBV12-3 or TRBV12-4 to TRBJ2-1, with TRBD2 matching over 7 bases. Sequenced input: CD4+ T cells from PBMCs. The sequence was obtained from a human donor in good health. The CDR3 nucleotides are TGTGCCAGCAGTTCCGGGACTACTCCCAATGAGCAGTTCTTC. It translates to CASSSGTTPNEQFF.